This TCR beta chain came from a study of regulatory T cells in long-lasting Graves disease listed by TCRdb under 2021. In terms of the full investigation: Persistent Graves' disease was defined as antithyroid drug treatment for over 5 years with persistently positive TSH receptor autoantibodies. A total of around 35 samples were covered by TCR sequencing, comprising around 13 persistent and 20 newly diagnosed Graves' disease patients. The study was conducted in China and was registered as a clinical trial. On average, persistent Graves' disease patients in the clinical cohort had been on antithyroid drugs for about 10 years. Persistent Graves' disease patients were compared with newly diagnosed Graves' disease patients by peripheral blood TCR sequencing and RNA sequencing.

This specimen's time point label, per the study, means: persistent/refractory GD, antithyroid drugs over 5 years with positive TRAb. For both TCR sequencing and RNA sequencing, RNA was extracted from PBMCs in TRIzol. The diagnosis of Graves' disease was made according to American Thyroid Association guidelines. The patients came from an endocrinology department in Xi'an, China. Each patient gave roughly 8.4 milliliters of peripheral blood, collected in an EDTA anticoagulant tube. Ficoll Paque Plus density gradient separation was used to isolate PBMCs, and no further T cell sorting was done. An Agilent 2100 Bioanalyzer and agarose gel were used to assess RNA quality, and a NanoDrop 2000 was used to measure RNA concentration. The investigation overall reported the following: The small sample size was acknowledged by the authors as a limitation that may reduce accuracy. Compared with newly diagnosed patients, patients with persistent Graves' disease had lower TCR Shannon entropy and fewer highly expanded clones, which suggests clonal expansion. The study examined only peripheral blood because the primary lesion, thyroid tissue, could not be accessed. Persistent patients shared more public clonotypes among themselves (2,741) than newly diagnosed patients did (roughly 910). Only the TCR beta chain was sequenced and analyzed. Persistent disease showed preferential use of TRBV28, TRBJ1-2 and TRBJ2-5, whereas newly diagnosed disease favored TRBV20-1 and TRBJ2-1.

Trimming removed 0 bases from V and 2 bases from J, leaving 14 bases between the germline ends. CDR1 and CDR2 are read off the germline V gene as MGHRA and YSYEKL. Spanning cysteine to phenylalanine, the CDR3 consists of 16 amino acids. Of all the DNA, just the CDR3 is kept, 48 bases in frame from base 1. Library generation was performed with multiplex PCR. Reads for this sample came from an Illumina HiSeq 4000. CDR3 regions were amplified by Arm-PCR with iRepertoire HTBI primers to construct TCR beta libraries. PCR products were gel purified before sequencing. The source study handled its data this way. Gene usage analysis of CDR3 amino acid clonotypes used the approximately 62 TRBV and about 15 TRBJ segments found across samples. COPE and FqMerger were used to merge the filtered high-quality paired reads into contigs. BLAST was used to align contigs to IMGT TRBV, TRBD and TRBJ reference genes, with CDR3 defined following IMGT. Clonotypes above 0.1% frequency were classified as highly expanded clones. Shannon entropy served as the measure of repertoire diversity, while the Gini coefficient captured V-J evenness. Clonotypes shared by more than one individual were considered public. Using fastp at Q25 and MiXCR, TCRdb reprocessed the public reads and kept productive beta chains. Rows with a matching CDR3 protein are joined into one entry that keeps the most common DNA and genes. The V and J calls and clone size are TCRdb's, not the authors'. The sample table shows about 420,000 distinct CDR3 sequences, and 23% are seen once. The leading ten clones occupy around 26% of the sample.

Worth noting for this clonotype: This receptor's antigen is unknown. No much larger clone exists at a distance of one base, and base qualities are not known.

This chain joins TRBV4-1 to TRBJ2-7; TRBD2 is perhaps the D gene, given 5 matching bases. The sequenced sample was peripheral blood mononuclear cells (PBMCs), obtained when the disease was refractory, from a patient treated with antithyroid drugs. This TCR derives from a female donor with Graves disease. The nucleotide sequence reads TGCGCCAGCAGCCAAGAAGCGGCCAACAGTCCCTACGAGCAGTACTTC. Its protein reads: CASSQEAANSPYEQYF.